This entry lists 14 T cell receptor beta chains sequenced from one sample in a study of shared clonotypes between healthy human individuals. Method: immunoSEQ multiplex PCR; TCRdb's copy keeps in-frame clones and lacks some. Counted here are approximately 2.4 million clones, 90% to 97% occurring once; the ten biggest clones make up 0.1% to 0.15%. The specimen sequenced was naive CD4+ T cells sorted from blood. Subset indicated: CD45RA+ positively selected. Receptor source: a man aged 18-30 years in good health.

The chain carries TRBV30 and TRBJ2-5, with D unclear. The assigned J gene may be wrong: the sequence end matches TRBJ2-7 better. The germline V gene encodes CDR1 GTSNPN and CDR2 SVGIG (reference sequence). This CDR3 has 12 residues. CDR3 DNA sequence: TGTGCCTGGAGTGGGCTCCCCGCCGAGCAGTACTTC. Translated, it gives CAWSGLPAEQYF.

This chain links TRBV10-3 with TRBJ2-7; D may match TRBD1 or TRBD2 (6 bases each). The CDR3 spans 14 residues. Germline V lookup: CDR1 ENHRY, CDR2 SYGVKD. Deletions cut 0 bases from V and 6 bases from J, with 12 bases between. The DNA of the CDR3 is TGTGCCATCAGTGAGTCTCCAGGAGGGGGCGAGCAGTACTTC. It is translated as CAISESPGGGEQYF.

This sequence joins TRBV10-3 and TRBJ2-5; D gene uncertain. The CDR3 spans 14 residues. V dropped 0 bases and J dropped 4 bases, with 9 bases sitting between them. Germline CDR1 ENHRY, CDR2 SYGVKD. The CDR3: CAISESKPSETQYF. CDR3 nucleotides: TGTGCCATCAGTGAGTCGAAACCCTCAGAGACCCAGTACTTC.

The rearrangement links TRBV2 to TRBJ1-2, with TRBD1 as a possible D gene (5 bases). The CDR3 runs to 14 residues. Trimming left V 1 base short and J 4 bases short, with 10 bases between. CDR1 SNHLY and CDR2 FYNNEI come from the germline V gene. The CDR3 nucleotides read TGTGCCAGCAGTGAAGGGGGGATCCTCTATGGCTACACCTTC. It encodes CASSEGGILYGYTF.

The chain employs TRBV6-5 and TRBJ2-2, with 7 nucleotides matching TRBD1. Trimming removed 6 bases from V and 2 bases from J; junction bases left unmatched: 6. Germline values: CDR1 MNHEY, CDR2 SVGAGI. The CDR3 has 15 amino acids. CDR3 amino acids: CASRKDRSNTGELFF. The CDR3 DNA is TGTGCCAGCAGAAAGGACAGGAGTAACACCGGGGAGCTGTTTTTT.

This clone was observed once. The same CDR3 is also encoded by other DNA sequences in this sample. The chain carries TRBV5-1 and TRBJ2-3; D perhaps matches TRBD1 (5 bases). Looked up from germline, CDR1 is SGHRS and CDR2 is YFSETQ. This CDR3 is built from 14 residues. V dropped 0 bases and J dropped 0 bases, with 5 bases sitting between them. The CDR3 bases are TGCGCCAGCAGCTTGGGGACAAGCACAGATACGCAGTATTTT. Translation gives CASSLGTSTDTQYF.

V is TRBV10-3 and J is TRBJ2-2, with TRBD2 matching 10 bases. Germline trimming cut 8 bases from V and 0 bases from J; bases unmatched to any gene: 0. CDR3 size: 14 residues. CDR1 is ENHRY and CDR2 is SYGVKD in the germline V gene. This CDR3 is CAIGLAANTGELFF. The CDR3 region has the DNA TGTGCCATCGGACTAGCGGCGAACACCGGGGAGCTGTTTTTT.

The rearrangement links TRBV9 to TRBJ2-2; D is uncertain. The V end lost 1 base, the J end lost 5 bases, and 9 bases lay between the germline ends. CDR1 and CDR2 from the germline V gene are SGDLS and YYNGEE. The CDR3 length is 14 residues. The CDR3 DNA follows: TGTGCCAGCAGCGTACGAGTAGAGACCGGGGAGCTGTTTTTT. It yields the protein CASSVRVETGELFF.

The chain has TRBV27 and TRBJ2-7; TRBD1 matches 11 bases. V shed 5 bases, J shed 3 bases, and the junction held 6 bases outside the gene matches. The CDR3 runs 15 residues. The germline gives CDR1 MNHEY, CDR2 SMNVEV (reference sequence). CDR3 sequence (DNA): TGTGCCAGCAGTCCCGGGACAGGGGGGATCTACGAGCAGTACTTC. Protein sequence: CASSPGTGGIYEQYF.

V and J are TRBV5-1 and TRBJ2-7, with TRBD1 matching over 10 bases. The CDR3 runs to 12 residues. CDR1 SGHRS and CDR2 YFSETQ come from the germline V gene. V lost 8 bases, J lost 6 bases, and 5 bases stayed unmatched. The CDR3 bases are TGCGCCAGTTTCCGGGACAGGGGCGAGCAGTACTTC. Its protein is CASFRDRGEQYF.

The CDR3 sequence is CASSAPGLVSEQFF. DNA for the CDR3: TGTGCCAGCAGCGCGCCGGGACTAGTGAGTGAGCAGTTCTTC. V usage is TRBV9 and J usage is TRBJ2-1; 8 nucleotides agree with TRBD2. The CDR3 totals 14 residues. V lost 3 bases and J lost 9; bases outside the gene matches: 8. Germline V CDR1 and CDR2: SGDLS, YYNGEE.

V is TRBV28 and J is TRBJ1-4; D is undetermined. CDR1 is MDHEN, CDR2 SYDVKM, per germline. CDR3 length: 14 residues. Trimming removed 2 bases at V and 6 bases at J, with 10 bases between. The CDR3 spells CASSLEGHDEKLFF. The CDR3 DNA is TGTGCCAGCAGTTTAGAAGGGCACGATGAAAAACTGTTTTTT.

This chain uses TRBV7-2 with TRBJ2-3; 7 bases line up with TRBD1. This CDR3 has 14 residues. CDR1 and CDR2 (germline): SGHTA, FQGNSA. V gave up 3 bases and J gave up 3 bases; unmatched junction bases: 3. The DNA of the CDR3 is TGTGCCAGCAGCTTCCCACAGGGGACAGATACGCAGTATTTT. This encodes CASSFPQGTDTQYF.

The chain has TRBV15 and TRBJ1-5; D not resolved. The germline gives CDR1 LNHNV, CDR2 YYDKDF (reference sequence). This CDR3 region has 15 residues. Trimming left V 5 bases short and J 3 bases short, with 14 bases between. Here the CDR3 reads CATSAGRRDNQPQHF. The CDR3 DNA follows: TGTGCCACCAGCGCCGGGCGTAGGGACAATCAGCCCCAGCATTTT.